Listed here is a single TCR beta chain. The sample originates from a study of technical replicates of blood from a few donors. Per the germline V gene, CDR1 is MDHEN and CDR2 is SYDVKM. Trimming removed 3 bases at V and 8 bases at J, with 22 bases between. The CDR3 sequence is 17 residues long. Profiling relied on immunoSEQ multiplex PCR, and the TCRdb table lists in-frame clones only, not all of them. The data contain tens of thousands of clones, around 92% of them singletons. The receptor was derived from a human donor in good health. What was sequenced was T cells isolated from PBMCs. V gene TRBV28 combines with J gene TRBJ2-2, with D maybe TRBD2 (6 bases). The CDR3 DNA is TGTGCCAGCAGTTTCCGAACCCGGGGGTCGGTGGGTGGGGAGCTGTTTTTT. This translates into CASSFRTRGSVGGELFF.